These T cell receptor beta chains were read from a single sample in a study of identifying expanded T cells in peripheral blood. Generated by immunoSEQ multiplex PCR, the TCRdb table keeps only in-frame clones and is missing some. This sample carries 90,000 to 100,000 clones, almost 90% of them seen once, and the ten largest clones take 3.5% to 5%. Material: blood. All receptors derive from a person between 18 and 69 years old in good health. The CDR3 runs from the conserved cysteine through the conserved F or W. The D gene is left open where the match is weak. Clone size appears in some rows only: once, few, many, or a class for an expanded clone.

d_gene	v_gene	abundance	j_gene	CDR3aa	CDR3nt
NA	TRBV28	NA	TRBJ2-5	CASRTAGQQETQYF	TGTGCCAGCAGGACCGCCGGACAGCAAGAGACCCAGTACTTC
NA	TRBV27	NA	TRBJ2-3	CASSLNLGDTQYF	TGTGCCAGCAGTTTGAATCTGGGGGATACGCAGTATTTT
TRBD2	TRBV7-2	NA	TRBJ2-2	CASSLRTSAGGINTGELFF	TGTGCCAGCAGCTTAAGGACGTCGGCGGGAGGGATCAATACCGGGGAGCTGTTTTTT
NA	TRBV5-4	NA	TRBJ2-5	CASSFMEETQYF	TGTGCCAGCAGCTTCATGGAAGAGACCCAGTACTTC
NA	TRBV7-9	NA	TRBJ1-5	CASSLGGNSNQPQHF	TGTGCCAGCAGCTTAGGGGGGAATAGCAATCAGCCCCAGCATTTT
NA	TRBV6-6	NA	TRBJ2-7	CASSYSAYEQYF	TGTGCCAGCAGTTACTCAGCCTACGAGCAGTACTTC
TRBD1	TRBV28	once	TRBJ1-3	CASSLGPGGSGNTIYF	TGTGCCAGCAGTTTAGGGCCAGGGGGGAGTGGAAACACCATATATTTT
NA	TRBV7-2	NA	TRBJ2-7	CASSPGPTYYEQYF	TGTGCCAGCAGCCCCGGACCCACATACTACGAGCAGTACTTC
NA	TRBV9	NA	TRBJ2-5	CASSPGGTAGGETQYF	TGTGCCAGCAGCCCCGGAGGGACCGCGGGTGGAGAGACCCAGTACTTC
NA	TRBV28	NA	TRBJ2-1	CASSPPGPARYNEQFF	TGTGCCAGCAGTCCCCCGGGACCAGCGAGGTACAATGAGCAGTTCTTC
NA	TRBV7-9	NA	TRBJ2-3	CASSPATDTQYF	TGTGCCAGCAGCCCCGCCACAGATACGCAGTATTTT
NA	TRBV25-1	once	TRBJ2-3	CASSDRHNPSTDTQYF	TGTGCCAGCAGTGATCGGCACAACCCTAGCACAGATACGCAGTATTTT
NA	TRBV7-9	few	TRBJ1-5	CASSLGGGPYQPQHF	TGTGCCAGCAGCTTAGGGGGGGGTCCTTATCAGCCCCAGCATTTT
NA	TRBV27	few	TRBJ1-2	CAREGAGGYTF	TGTGCCAGGGAAGGGGCTGGTGGCTACACCTTC
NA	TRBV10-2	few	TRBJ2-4	CASSEQVRNIQYF	TGCGCCAGCAGTGAACAGGTCAGAAACATTCAGTACTTC
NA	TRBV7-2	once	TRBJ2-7	CASSFGRAYEQYF	TGTGCCAGCAGCTTTGGAAGGGCCTACGAGCAGTACTTC
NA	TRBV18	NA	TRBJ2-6	CASSSTGSGANVLTF	TGTGCCAGCTCATCCACAGGGTCTGGGGCCAACGTCCTGACTTTC
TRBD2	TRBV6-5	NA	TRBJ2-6	CASSRGGLGANVLTF	TGTGCCAGCAGCCGGGGGGGGTTAGGGGCCAACGTCCTGACTTTC
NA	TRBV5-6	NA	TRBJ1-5	CASSLGGGQPQHF	TGTGCCAGCAGCTTGGGAGGGGGTCAGCCCCAGCATTTT
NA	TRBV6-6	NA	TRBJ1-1	CASKTGGSNTEAFF	TGTGCCAGCAAAACGGGCGGATCGAACACTGAAGCTTTCTTT
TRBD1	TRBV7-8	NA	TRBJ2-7	CASSLLTGTYEQYF	TGTGCCAGCAGCTTACTGACAGGGACCTACGAGCAGTACTTC
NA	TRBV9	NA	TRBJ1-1	CASSVDWAGKAFF	TGTGCCAGCAGCGTAGATTGGGCGGGAAAAGCTTTCTTT
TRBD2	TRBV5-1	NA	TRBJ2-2	CASSLGNLAGHGELFF	TGCGCCAGCAGCTTGGGGAATCTAGCGGGGCACGGGGAGCTGTTTTTT
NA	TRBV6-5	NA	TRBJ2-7	CASSTGTQSGEQYF	TGTGCCAGCAGCACCGGGACTCAATCGGGCGAGCAGTACTTC
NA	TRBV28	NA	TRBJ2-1	CASSFTYYRVPRGEQFF	TGTGCCAGCAGTTTTACCTACTACAGGGTCCCCCGGGGTGAGCAGTTCTTC
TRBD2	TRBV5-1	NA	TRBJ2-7	CASSLTSTWDEQYF	TGCGCCAGCAGCCTGACTAGCACATGGGACGAGCAGTACTTC
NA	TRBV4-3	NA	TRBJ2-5	CASSQAGAETQYF	TGCGCCAGCAGCCAAGCGGGAGCAGAGACCCAGTACTTC
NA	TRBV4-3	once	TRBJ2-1	CASSQELGGVGPNEQFF	TGCGCCAGCAGCCAAGAACTTGGGGGAGTCGGCCCCAATGAGCAGTTCTTC
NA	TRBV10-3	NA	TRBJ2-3	CAISEGHTDTQYF	TGTGCCATCAGTGAGGGGCACACAGATACGCAGTATTTT
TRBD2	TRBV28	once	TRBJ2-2	CASSTPAGDTGELFF	TGTGCCAGCAGCACCCCTGCGGGGGACACCGGGGAGCTGTTTTTT
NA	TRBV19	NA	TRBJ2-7	CASTIGGSSSYEQYF	TGTGCCAGTACCATAGGAGGGAGCAGCTCCTACGAGCAGTACTTC
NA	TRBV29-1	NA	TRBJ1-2	CSVTLGDGYTF	TGCAGCGTAACGCTGGGGGATGGCTACACCTTC
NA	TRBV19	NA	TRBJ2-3	CASSMSSGSTDTQYF	TGTGCCAGTAGTATGAGTAGCGGTAGCACAGATACGCAGTATTTT
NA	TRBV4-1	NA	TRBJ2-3	CASSQEADTQYF	TGCGCCAGCAGCCAAGAGGCAGATACGCAGTATTTT
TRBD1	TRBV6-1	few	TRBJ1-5	CASSEQSGGVLPQHF	TGTGCCAGCAGTGAACAATCAGGGGGGGTTCTGCCCCAGCATTTT
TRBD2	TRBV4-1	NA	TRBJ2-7	CASSLSGGYEQYF	TGCGCCAGCAGTCTAAGCGGGGGGTACGAGCAGTACTTC
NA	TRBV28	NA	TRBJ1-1	CASSFLGRAANTEAFF	TGTGCCAGCAGTTTTCTTGGCAGGGCCGCCAACACTGAAGCTTTCTTT
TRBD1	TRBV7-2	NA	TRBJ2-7	CASSLGGTGGLYEQYF	TGTGCCAGCAGCTTAGGAGGGACAGGGGGTTTGTACGAGCAGTACTTC
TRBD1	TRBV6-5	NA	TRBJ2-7	CASSYSGQGSSKEQYF	TGTGCCAGCAGTTACTCTGGACAGGGTTCCTCAAAGGAGCAGTACTTC
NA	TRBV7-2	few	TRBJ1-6	CASSDRQINNSPLHF	TGTGCCAGCAGCGACCGACAGATAAATAATTCACCCCTCCACTTT
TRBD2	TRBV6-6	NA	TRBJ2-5	CASRPRREAETQYF	TGTGCCAGCCGACCGCGGCGGGAGGCGGAGACCCAGTACTTC
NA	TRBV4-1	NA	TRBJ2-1	CASSQSRTYNEQFF	TGCGCCAGCAGCCAATCGCGAACCTACAATGAGCAGTTCTTC
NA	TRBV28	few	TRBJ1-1	CASSFRVNTEAFF	TGTGCCAGCAGTTTCCGAGTGAACACTGAAGCTTTCTTT
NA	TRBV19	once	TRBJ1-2	CASSIPGPVYGYTF	TGTGCCAGTAGTATACCGGGCCCCGTCTATGGCTACACCTTC
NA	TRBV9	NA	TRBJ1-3	CASSAQGNSGNTIYF	TGTGCCAGCAGCGCCCAGGGGAACTCTGGAAACACCATATATTTT
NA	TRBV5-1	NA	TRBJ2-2	CASSLAPGIGELFF	TGCGCCAGCAGCTTGGCTCCGGGAATCGGGGAGCTGTTTTTT
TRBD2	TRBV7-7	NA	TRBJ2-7	CASSPGGAGALSEQYF	TGTGCCAGCAGCCCCGGGGGGGCGGGGGCCTTGTCCGAGCAGTACTTC
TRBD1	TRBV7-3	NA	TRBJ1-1	CASSFQGAPEAFF	TGTGCCAGCAGCTTTCAGGGGGCGCCTGAAGCTTTCTTT
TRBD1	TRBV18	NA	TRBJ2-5	CASSPLYSGGQGSQETQYF	TGTGCCAGCTCACCACTCTATAGTGGGGGACAGGGAAGCCAAGAGACCCAGTACTTC
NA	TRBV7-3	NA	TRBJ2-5	CASSLRGNQETQYF	TGTGCCAGCAGCCTGAGAGGGAATCAGGAGACCCAGTACTTC
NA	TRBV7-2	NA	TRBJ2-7	CASSLPALTGRVYEQYF	TGTGCCAGCAGCTTGCCCGCCCTAACAGGCAGGGTCTACGAGCAGTACTTC
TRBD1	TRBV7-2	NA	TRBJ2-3	CATHSGQGYADTQYF	TGTGCCACTCACTCGGGACAGGGGTACGCAGATACGCAGTATTTT
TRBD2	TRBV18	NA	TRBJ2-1	CASSSLAGGPIEQFF	TGTGCCAGCTCATCCTTAGCGGGAGGGCCGATTGAGCAGTTCTTC
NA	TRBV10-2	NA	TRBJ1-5	CASSESNRPQHF	TGCGCCAGCAGTGAGTCGAACAGACCCCAGCATTTT
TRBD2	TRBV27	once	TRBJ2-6	CASYSGGSGANVLTF	TGTGCCAGCTATTCCGGGGGGTCCGGGGCCAACGTCCTGACTTTC